This T cell receptor beta chain was profiled in a study of blood T cells in healthy people across ages. Using a J-beta primer mix together with a sample-barcoded 5' primer, a second PCR was run for about 6 to 12 cycles. All samples gave at least 2.5 million CDR3-containing paired-end reads. TCRdb fed the 5' RACE reads into MiXCR, producing one record per CDR3 protein. The sample shows 350,000 to 450,000 distinct CDR3 sequences, about 49% of them seen only once. This CDR3 comprises 13 residues. The extraction recovered at least 5 micrograms of total RNA per sample. The chain couples TRBV12-3 or TRBV12-4 to TRBJ2-7; 9 bases are shared with TRBD2. The J call may be incorrect, as the DNA end agrees better with TRBJ2-5. The TCR sequence derives from a man aged 55 to 69 in good health. The sequencing sample was made of blood. CDR3 nucleotides: TGTGCCAGCAGCTCCGGGACTAGCTCGACCCAGTACTTC. This gives the protein CASSSGTSSTQYF.